The 27 T cell receptor beta chains given below trace back to one sample, sequenced in a study of response to subunit inactivated influenza vaccine. One entry per CDR3 protein results from TCRdb running MiXCR on the RT-PCR reads. The sample shows around 570,000 distinct CDR3 sequences, roughly 10% of them seen only once. The same specimen was also included in a second study, on T cells expressing NK-cell markers. That study reports: As the method of synthesis, 5'RACE template switching with UMIs yielded TCR beta cDNA.

Sequenced material: PBMCs from blood, taken on the day of vaccination. Source of these receptors: a man in his forties or fifties who received an inactivated influenza vaccine.

This clonotype was seen a few times. The chain uses TRBV27 and TRBJ2-4; TRBD1 agrees at 11 bases. Germline V gene sequence: CDR1 MNHEY, CDR2 SMNVEV (reference sequence). With 6 bases clipped from V and 0 bases from J, the junction kept 4 bases outside the gene matches. The CDR3 is 16 amino acids. The CDR3 DNA reads as TGTGCCAGCAGACGGGGACAGGGGGTAGCCAAAAACATTCAGTACTTC. It translates to CASRRGQGVAKNIQYF.

The sample holds a few counts of this clonotype. The chain combines TRBV4-3 with TRBJ2-7; D is unclear. The V gene's germline CDR1 is LGHNA and CDR2 YSLEER. This CDR3 is 14 amino acids long. The ends were cut back, 4 bases at V and 3 bases at J, with 13 bases in the middle. Here the CDR3 DNA reads TGCGCCAGCAGCCCGGTACGGACGGGCTACGAGCAGTACTTC. This translates into CASSPVRTGYEQYF.

This chain links TRBV12-3 or TRBV12-4 with TRBJ2-3, with 11 bases that match TRBD2. Losses at the gene ends were 4 bases for V and 14 bases for J; bases not matched to a gene: 8. The CDR3 contains 13 residues. CDR3 DNA: TGTGCCAGCAGTTCGCTAGCGGGGGGCCTCGCGTATTTT. Translated: CASSSLAGGLAYF.

This clonotype was picked up many times. The V and J genes are TRBV20-1 and TRBJ2-7; D possibly matches TRBD1 or TRBD2 (5 bases each). CDR1 is DFQATT, CDR2 SNEGSKA, per germline (reference sequence). CDR3 length: 13 amino acids. V shed 6 bases and J shed 3 bases, with 15 bases lying between them. CDR3 sequence: CSAPGQFRYEQYF. The CDR3 coding sequence is TGCAGTGCCCCGGGGCAGTTCCGCTACGAGCAGTACTTC.

This clonotype was seen a few times. The rearrangement joins TRBV10-3 to TRBJ1-1; D is unclear. This CDR3 region has 11 residues. Germline V gene sequence: CDR1 ENHRY, CDR2 SYGVKD. V dropped 7 bases and J dropped 6 bases, with 9 bases sitting between them. The DNA for the CDR3 is TGTGCCATCACTGATGGCTCTGAAGCTTTCTTT. Protein sequence: CAITDGSEAFF.

This clonotype has more than one count but fewer than ten. The chain joins TRBV7-6 to TRBJ2-1; weak D call: TRBD1 (5 bases). Germline CDR1 and CDR2: SGHVS and FNYEAQ. V lost 1 base to trimming and J lost 6 bases, with 19 bases between them. CDR3 length: 17 amino acids. CDR3 DNA: TGTGCCAGCAGCTTAGGCCCGTCAGGGTCTGGCCCCAATGAGCAGTTCTTC. Translation: CASSLGPSGSGPNEQFF. The complete variable domain, with remaining parts taken from reference TRBV7-6 and TRBJ2-1, reads GAGVSQSPRYKVTKRGQDVALRCDPISGHVSLYWYRQALGQGPEFLTYFNYEAQQDKSGLPNDRFSAERPEGSISTLTIQRTEQRDSAMYRCASSLGPSGSGPNEQFFGPGTRLTVL.

The sample holds a few counts of this clonotype. The genes are TRBV7-8 and TRBJ2-3; 7 nucleotides align to TRBD2. This CDR3 comprises 18 residues. After removal of 1 base from V and 1 base from J, the junction contained 11 bases not matched to a gene. Germline values: CDR1 SGHVS, CDR2 FQNEAQ. The CDR3 nucleotides are TGTGCCAGCAGCTTAGTGGGGACTATCCCAACGGGCACAGATACGCAGTATTTT. This encodes CASSLVGTIPTGTDTQYF.

In its sample, this clonotype was seen a few times. V and J are TRBV5-1 and TRBJ2-1; 9 nucleotides agree with TRBD2. J lost 3 bases, V lost 3 bases, and 4 bases had no gene match. The CDR3 sequence is 15 residues long. Germline CDR1 reads SGHRS; CDR2 reads YFSETQ. The CDR3 coding sequence is TGCGCCAGCAGCTCAAGCGGGGGGAACTACAATGAGCAGTTCTTC. Translated: CASSSSGGNYNEQFF.

This clonotype was picked up many times. The chain has TRBV5-6 and TRBJ1-2; 7 nucleotides match TRBD1. The trim removed 2 bases at V and 6 bases at J, leaving 4 bases unmatched. This CDR3 has 13 residues. Germline CDR1 is SGHDT and CDR2 is YYEEEE. The CDR3 spells CASSLRQGDGYTF. CDR3 DNA: TGTGCCAGCAGCTTAAGACAGGGCGATGGCTACACCTTC.

The genes are TRBV20-1 and TRBJ2-1, with TRBD2 matching over 10 bases. The CDR3 loop spans 14 amino acids. CDR1 is DFQATT and CDR2 is SNEGSKA in the germline V gene (reference sequence). J gave up 12 bases and V 1 base, and 9 bases lay outside the gene matches. The CDR3 is CSARGSSGSLGQFF. In DNA, the CDR3 is TGCAGTGCTAGAGGCTCTAGCGGGAGCCTGGGGCAGTTCTTC.

This clonotype was seen more than once but under ten times. As DNA, the CDR3 is TGCAGCGTTGAAGCGCCGACAGGGTGGAACACCGGGGAGCTGTTTTTT. Its translation: CSVEAPTGWNTGELFF. The chain is built from TRBV29-1 and TRBJ2-2; 7 bases are shared with TRBD1. In germline, CDR1 is SQVTM, CDR2 ANQGSEA. There are 16 residues in the CDR3. Trimming cost V 1 base and J 1 base; bases outside gene matches: 6.

The gene calls are TRBV20-1 and TRBJ2-3; TRBD2 might be the D (5 bases). Trimming removed 6 bases at V and 0 bases at J, with 16 bases between. Germline V gives CDR1 DFQATT, CDR2 SNEGSKA (reference sequence). This CDR3 comprises 15 residues. The CDR3 sequence: CSAEAAMGSTDTQYF. The DNA for the CDR3 is TGCAGTGCGGAGGCAGCGATGGGGAGCACAGATACGCAGTATTTT.

The J gene is TRBJ2-3, the V gene TRBV20-1; the D gene is possibly TRBD2 (5 bases). Germline-derived CDR1 and CDR2 are DFQATT and SNEGSKA (reference sequence). This CDR3 region has 13 residues. Trimming cost V 3 bases and J 8 bases, with 15 bases left between them. This chain's CDR3 is CSARVFSEGTQYF. CDR3 DNA sequence: TGCAGTGCTAGGGTTTTTAGCGAGGGTACGCAGTATTTT.

The chain has TRBV29-1 and TRBJ2-7; D gene ambiguous. The CDR3 has 13 residues. Germline V CDR1 and CDR2: SQVTM, ANQGSEA. The ends were cut back, 6 bases at V and 1 base at J, with 13 bases in the middle. The CDR3 protein is CSVLGPSSYEQYF. CDR3 coding DNA: TGCAGCGTCCTCGGGCCATCGTCCTACGAGCAGTACTTC.

This clonotype was observed many times. The chain joins TRBV5-1 to TRBJ1-2; D is possibly TRBD1 (5 bases). The CDR3 contains 14 residues. Germline V gene data show CDR1 as SGHRS and CDR2 as YFSETQ. Trimming pared 0 bases from V and 2 bases from J, leaving 8 bases between. CDR3: CASSLDAGNYGYTF. CDR3 coding DNA: TGCGCCAGCAGCTTGGATGCAGGGAACTATGGCTACACCTTC.

The V gene is TRBV20-1, the J gene TRBJ2-7, with 8 bases identical to TRBD2. CDR3 length: 13 amino acids. V lost 5 bases, J lost 3 bases, and 6 bases stayed unmatched. Germline V lookup: CDR1 DFQATT, CDR2 SNEGSKA (reference sequence). The CDR3: CSAPLAGRYEQYF. In DNA form, the CDR3 reads TGCAGTGCTCCATTAGCGGGGCGCTACGAGCAGTACTTC.

The chain employs TRBV29-1 and TRBJ1-5; D is possibly TRBD1 (5 bases). The germline V and J ends were trimmed by 0 bases and 0 bases, with 24 bases remaining between them. Germline CDR1 is SQVTM and CDR2 is ANQGSEA. The CDR3 runs to 20 residues. The CDR3 here is CSVEDWFVWGRHDSNQPQHF. DNA for the CDR3: TGCAGCGTTGAAGATTGGTTTGTCTGGGGCCGCCACGATAGCAATCAGCCCCAGCATTTT. Combining the CDR3 with reference TRBV29-1 and TRBJ1-5 gives the whole variable domain SAVISQKPSRDICQRGTSLTIQCQVDSQVTMMFWYRQQPGQSLTLIATANQGSEATYESGFVIDKFPISRPNLTFSTLTVSNMSPEDSSIYLCSVEDWFVWGRHDSNQPQHFGDGTRLSIL.

The genes are TRBV4-1 and TRBJ2-7; D is possibly TRBD2 (6 bases). Germline CDR1 is MGHRA and CDR2 is YSYEKL. V dropped 0 bases and J dropped 1 base, with 13 bases sitting between them. The CDR3 contains 16 residues. The CDR3 region has the DNA TGCGCCAGCAGCCAAGAACCGGGAGAGGGGTCCTACGAGCAGTACTTC. It is translated as CASSQEPGEGSYEQYF.

The rearrangement uses TRBV7-3 and TRBJ2-5, with 7 bases fitting TRBD1. CDR1 is SGHTA, CDR2 FQGTGA, per germline. Unmatched junction bases numbered 8, after V lost 5 bases and J lost 5 bases. This CDR3 contains 14 residues. The CDR3, as DNA: TGTGCCAGCAGCCCGACAGGGTTGGAGGAGACCCAGTACTTC. Translation: CASSPTGLEETQYF.

V is TRBV3-1 and J is TRBJ2-3; D ambiguous. The CDR3 covers 12 residues. V shed 4 bases and J shed 5 bases, with 7 bases lying between them. Germline V gene sequence: CDR1 LGHDT, CDR2 YNNKEL (reference sequence). The DNA of the CDR3 is TGTGCCAGCAGCCGCAGTGGAGATACGCAGTATTTT. Translated, it gives CASSRSGDTQYF.

The genes are TRBV6-6 and TRBJ1-5; D may be TRBD1 (5 bases). The CDR3 is made up of 13 amino acids. In germline, CDR1 is MNHNY, CDR2 SVGAGI (reference sequence). Deletions cut 6 bases from V and 7 bases from J, with 13 bases between. In nucleotides, the CDR3 is TGTGCCAGCAGCTTCGACAGTATACAGCCCCAGCATTTT. Protein sequence: CASSFDSIQPQHF.

In this sample, this clonotype turned up many times. J is TRBJ2-2 and V is TRBV5-1; TRBD1 might be the D (7 bases). V gave up 4 bases and J gave up 2 bases, with 12 bases separating them. The CDR3 length is 15 residues. The V gene's germline CDR1 is SGHRS and CDR2 YFSETQ. The CDR3 DNA sequence: TGCGCCAGCAGCGCGGGACAGCTAAACACCGGGGAGCTGTTTTTT. This translates into CASSAGQLNTGELFF. The whole variable domain, filled in from reference TRBV5-1 and TRBJ2-2, reads KAGVTQTPRYLIKTRGQQVTLSCSPISGHRSVSWYQQTPGQGLQFLFEYFSETQRNKGNFPGRFSGRQFSNSRSEMNVSTLELGDSALYLCASSAGQLNTGELFFGEGSRLTVL.

This clonotype was detected only a few times. V is TRBV27 and J is TRBJ1-5, with 8 bases matching TRBD1. V lost 7 bases, J lost 9 bases, and 14 bases stayed unmatched. The V gene's germline CDR1 is MNHEY and CDR2 SMNVEV (reference sequence). The CDR3 extends over 15 amino acids. The CDR3 sequence is CASKSSRTGIGPQHF. In DNA, the CDR3 is TGTGCCAGCAAAAGTTCGAGGACAGGGATCGGGCCCCAGCATTTT.

The CDR3 is CASSLLGLLYEQYF. As DNA, the CDR3 is TGTGCCAGCAGCTTGTTGGGACTCCTCTACGAGCAGTACTTC. The chain has TRBV21-1 and TRBJ2-7; no check of the table's D call, TRBD2, against the DNA was made. TRBV21-1 is tagged as a pseudogene. The CDR3 extends over 14 amino acids.

The V gene is TRBV12-3 or TRBV12-4, the J gene TRBJ1-6, with D maybe TRBD1 (6 bases). Trimming shortened V by 5 bases and J by 8 bases, and 16 bases separated the two germline ends. The CDR3 has 15 residues. The chain's CDR3 is CASSEGWGAHSPLHF. As DNA, the CDR3 is TGTGCCAGCAGTGAGGGTTGGGGGGCACATTCACCCCTCCACTTT.

CDR3 sequence (DNA): TGTGCCACCAGTGATCCCGAAAAACCGCTTAGCGGGGTCTCCTACAATGAGCAGTTCTTC. Translating it yields CATSDPEKPLSGVSYNEQFF. The chain joins TRBV24-1 to TRBJ2-1, with 8 bases fitting TRBD2. J gave up 0 bases and V 3 bases, and 15 bases lay outside the gene matches. The CDR3 extends over 20 amino acids. The germline V gene has CDR1 KGHDR and CDR2 SFDVKD.

A few counts support this clonotype. The genes are TRBV18 and TRBJ1-1; D is unresolved. Deletions cut 3 bases from V and 3 bases from J, with 8 bases between. The CDR3 is made up of 13 amino acids. CDR1 and CDR2 from the germline V gene are KGHSH and LQKENI. Here the CDR3 reads CASSPFQYTEAFF. In nucleotides, the CDR3 is TGTGCCAGCTCACCGTTCCAGTACACTGAAGCTTTCTTT.